The T cell receptor beta chain under discussion was sequenced for a study of regulatory T cells in long-lasting Graves disease. This clonotype was counted many times. Trimming took 7 bases from V and 3 from J; bases not matched to a gene: 10. The CDR3 spans 18 residues. Germline V CDR1 and CDR2: SGHDT, YYEEEE. Researchers made TCR beta libraries by using iRepertoire HTBI primers and running Arm-PCR on CDR3 regions. TCRdb recomputed calls from the multiplex PCR reads with MiXCR, one row per CDR3 protein. The sample carries approximately 490,000 distinct CDR3 sequences, 15% to 20% recorded once. Time point meaning: newly diagnosed GD, antithyroid drugs for less than 3 months. The authors made the TCR library using RNA they extracted from PBMCs. The data also belong to a second study, concerning T cells in Graves' hyperthyroidism and ophthalmopathy.

This material consisted of peripheral blood mononuclear cells (PBMCs), taken at new diagnosis, from a patient treated with antithyroid drugs. This rearrangement joins TRBV5-6 to TRBJ2-1; 16 nucleotides align to TRBD2. The clonotype originates from a man aged 35 to 55 with Graves disease. For the CDR3, the DNA is TGTGCCAGCTGGCCGGGACTAGCGGGAGGGCGTTTCTACAATGAGCAGTTCTTC. This translates into CASWPGLAGGRFYNEQFF.